One and the same sample provided the 16 T cell receptor beta chains below, sequenced in a study of cytomegalovirus exposure and HLA in healthy donors. Clones were sequenced by immunoSEQ multiplex PCR, and TCRdb holds only the in-frame ones, with some missing. The sample consists of about 84,000 clones, roughly 93% of them appearing once. The sequencing sample was made of PBMCs. These receptors all come from a man younger than 40 in good health and CMV-seronegative.

This clone was counted a single time. The chain couples TRBV5-6 to TRBJ2-1; D call uncertain. V was clipped by 2 bases and J by 7 bases, with 19 bases between them. The CDR3 consists of 16 residues. Germline V CDR1 and CDR2: SGHDT, YYEEEE. In nucleotides, the CDR3 is TGTGCCAGCAGCTTCCTTGGCGCCAGCCAGAGGAATGAGCAGTTCTTC. It encodes CASSFLGASQRNEQFF.

The chain has TRBV10-2 and TRBJ1-5; TRBD1 is a possible D gene (5 bases). V lost 0 bases and J lost 5, with 20 bases in between. Germline V gene lookup returns CDR1 WSHSY and CDR2 SAAADI. This CDR3 spans 18 amino acids. In DNA form, the CDR3 reads TGCGCCAGCAGTGAGTCTTTTGCGAGCGGGGGTTTGGATCAGCCCCAGCATTTT. This translates into CASSESFASGGLDQPQHF.

The chain couples TRBV18 to TRBJ2-1, with D perhaps TRBD1 (6 bases). The CDR3 sequence is 15 residues long. Trimming stripped 8 bases from V and 7 bases from J, with 21 bases between. CDR1 and CDR2 (germline): KGHSH, LQKENI. As DNA, the CDR3 is TGTGCCAGCACCAACAGGGTGAGCCCCGGGAATGAGCAGTTCTTC. It yields the protein CASTNRVSPGNEQFF.

The genes are TRBV2 and TRBJ2-5, with D possibly being TRBD2 (6 bases). Germline CDR1 is SNHLY and CDR2 is FYNNEI. This CDR3 spans 14 amino acids. V lost 10 bases to trimming and J lost 2 bases, with 17 bases between them. CDR3 nucleotides: TGTGCCACCGAACGGGACTTCCGACAAGAGACCCAGTACTTC. This translates into CATERDFRQETQYF. The entire variable domain, with the rest obtained from reference TRBV2 and TRBJ2-5, is as follows: EPEVTQTPSHQVTQMGQEVILRCVPISNHLYFYWYRQILGQKVEFLVSFYNNEISEKSEIFDDQFSVERPDGSNFTLKIRSTKLEDSAMYFCATERDFRQETQYFGPGTRLLVL.

The CDR3 here is CASSSSGRYNEQFF. The CDR3 DNA reads as TGTGCCAGCAGTTCTAGCGGGAGGTACAATGAGCAGTTCTTC. This chain links TRBV6-5 with TRBJ2-1; 11 bases are shared with TRBD2. Trimming took 4 bases from V and 4 from J; bases not matched to a gene: 0. The V gene's germline CDR1 is MNHEY and CDR2 SVGAGI. CDR3 length: 14 residues.

The CDR3 sequence is CASSIRTAEYNSPLHF. In DNA form, the CDR3 reads TGTGCCAGTAGTATTCGTACCGCGGAGTATAATTCACCCCTCCACTTT. The chain employs TRBV19 and TRBJ1-6; D gene ambiguous. The CDR3 runs to 16 residues. Trimming cost V 3 bases and J 4 bases, with 13 bases left between them. Germline V gene lookup returns CDR1 LNHDA and CDR2 SQIVND (reference sequence).

The rearrangement uses TRBV5-4 and TRBJ2-3; 10 bases match TRBD1. CDR1 and CDR2 from the germline V gene are SGHNT and YYREEE (reference sequence). The CDR3 runs 15 residues. V shed 3 bases and J 9 bases; nucleotides not matched to a gene: 10. CDR3 nucleotides: TGTGCCAGCAGCTCGGGGAGACAGGGGGCAAAGACGCAGTATTTT. This sequence encodes CASSSGRQGAKTQYF.

This chain connects TRBV14 to TRBJ2-5; D remains unclear. Trimming took off 5 bases at V and 4 bases at J, with 8 bases between the two ends. Per the germline V gene, CDR1 is SGHDN and CDR2 is FVKESK. This CDR3 is 12 amino acids long. Here the CDR3 reads CASSKIAETQYF. The CDR3 bases are TGTGCCAGCAGCAAAATAGCAGAGACCCAGTACTTC.

J is TRBJ2-2 and V is TRBV6-4; 9 bases are a match to TRBD2. The J segment lost 8 bases and the V segment lost 6 bases, leaving 13 bases of the junction unmatched. The CDR3 runs to 16 residues. Germline lookup yields CDR1 MRHNA and CDR2 SNTAGT. The CDR3 nucleotides are TGTGCCAGCAGAGTCGGGAGCGGGGGGCACCTTGGGGAGCTGTTTTTT. Translation: CASRVGSGGHLGELFF.

The V gene is TRBV27, the J gene TRBJ1-4; perhaps TRBD1 as D (5 bases). V was cut by 5 bases and J by 8 bases, with 15 bases left in between. This CDR3 is built from 14 residues. The germline V gene encodes CDR1 MNHEY and CDR2 SMNVEV (reference sequence). The CDR3 DNA is TGTGCCAGCAGTCGCTCGGGGGGTTGGGAAAAACTGTTTTTT. It codes for CASSRSGGWEKLFF.

This rearrangement joins TRBV6-5 to TRBJ1-1; D is unresolved. Trimming left V 6 bases short and J 9 bases short, with 11 bases between. CDR3 length: 11 residues. CDR1 MNHEY and CDR2 SVGAGI come from the germline V gene. The CDR3 sequence is CASSGRGKAFF. Here the CDR3 DNA reads TGTGCCAGCAGCGGGCGGGGTAAAGCTTTCTTT.

V usage is TRBV19 and J usage is TRBJ2-7, with D possibly TRBD1 on 5 matching bases. In germline, CDR1 is LNHDA, CDR2 SQIVND (reference sequence). The CDR3 runs to 15 residues. V lost 3 bases, J lost 3 bases, and 15 bases lay in between. CDR3 sequence: CASSIGPGKSYEQYF. CDR3 DNA sequence: TGTGCCAGTAGTATCGGGCCAGGGAAAAGCTACGAGCAGTACTTC.

The table lists this clone with a few counts. V gene TRBV7-9 combines with J gene TRBJ2-5; D perhaps matches TRBD2 (5 bases). V was clipped by 5 bases and J by 3 bases, with 10 bases between them. Germline lookup yields CDR1 SEHNR and CDR2 FQNEAQ (reference sequence). This CDR3 region has 13 residues. The CDR3 nucleotides read TGTGCCAGCAGCCCTAGCAGTGAAGAGACCCAGTACTTC. Amino acid sequence: CASSPSSEETQYF.

This chain uses TRBV15 with TRBJ2-7; D is perhaps TRBD1 (6 bases). The CDR3 extends over 15 amino acids. Trimming shortened V by 4 bases and J by 0 bases, and 13 bases separated the two germline ends. Per germline, CDR1 LNHNV and CDR2 YYDKDF (reference sequence). The CDR3 sequence: CATSMVMDSSYEQYF. The CDR3 DNA sequence: TGTGCCACCAGCATGGTTATGGACAGCTCCTACGAGCAGTACTTC. Full variable domain (rest looked up from reference TRBV15 and TRBJ2-7): DAMVIQNPRYQVTQFGKPVTLSCSQTLNHNVMYWYQQKSSQAPKLLFHYYDKDFNNEADTPDNFQSRRPNTSFCFLDIRSPGLGDTAMYLCATSMVMDSSYEQYFGPGTRLTVT.

The chain links TRBV5-1 to TRBJ1-4, with D unresolved. Germline CDR1 and CDR2: SGHRS and YFSETQ. There are 15 residues in the CDR3. The ends were cut back, 4 bases at V and 6 bases at J, with 16 bases in the middle. CDR3 in DNA: TGCGCCAGCAGCCCGGCGTTTCGGAGGGATGAAAAACTGTTTTTT. Translation: CASSPAFRRDEKLFF.

The rearrangement uses TRBV20-1 and TRBJ2-3; D is undetermined. The CDR3 spans 10 residues. Trimming took 6 bases from V and 2 from J, leaving 3 bases between them. Germline CDR1 is DFQATT and CDR2 is SNEGSKA (reference sequence). CDR3 DNA sequence: TGCAGTGCACACACAGATACGCAGTATTTT. Translated, it gives CSAHTDTQYF.